This is a list of T cell receptor beta chains from one sample in a study of CD8+ T cells in alopecia areata. Data came from immunoSEQ multiplex PCR; TCRdb stores just in-frame clones and leaves some out. The sample lists approximately 210,000 clones; around two fifths were seen once. This specimen was CD4+ T cells sorted from blood, taken at approximately week 36, from a patient treated with tofacitinib. These receptors were obtained from a human donor with alopecia areata. Each CDR3 is given with its conserved first and last residue. A D gene is named only where the DNA matches it firmly. Clone size appears in some rows only: once, few, many, or a class for an expanded clone.

>.|.|TRBJ1-1|TRBV6-6
TGTGCCAGCAACCGGGCAGGGTTGAGCACTGAAGCTTTCTTT
CASNRAGLSTEAFF
>.|once|TRBJ2-1|TRBV5-1
TGCGCCAGCAGCAGGGACACGCCGTTGAATGAGCAGTTCTTC
CASSRDTPLNEQFF
>.|.|TRBJ2-1|TRBV20-1
TGCAGTGCTAGACGTTCCAATGAGCAGTTCTTC
CSARRSNEQFF
>.|few|TRBJ2-2|TRBV14
TGTGCCAGCAGCCAAAGGGACAACGCAGGACGGGGGGAGCTGTTTTTT
CASSQRDNAGRGELFF
>TRBD1|few|TRBJ2-3|TRBV18
TGTGCCAGCTCACCCGGGACAGGGGAAACAGATACGCAGTATTTT
CASSPGTGETDTQYF
>.|once|TRBJ2-5|TRBV6-5
TGTGCCAGCAGTTCACCTTCCGTTAGAAAGGAGTACTTC
CASSSPSVRKEYF
>.|.|TRBJ2-2|TRBV15
TGTGCCACCAGCGGATCAGGGAGAACCGGGGAGCTGTTTTTT
CATSGSGRTGELFF
>.|.|TRBJ1-2|TRBV13
TGTGCCAGCAGCTTACAGGCGGCCTATGGCTACACCTTC
CASSLQAAYGYTF
>.|.|TRBJ2-7|TRBV6-5
TGTGCCAGCAGTCGTAGCGCGAGCTCCTACGAGCAGTACTTC
CASSRSASSYEQYF
>.|few|TRBJ1-1|TRBV9
TGTGCCAGCAGCGTGTTCGGGCGAGAAGCTTTCTTT
CASSVFGREAFF
>.|.|TRBJ2-3|TRBV7-8
TGTGCCAGCAGCCTCCTCGGTAATACGCAGTATTTT
CASSLLGNTQYF
>TRBD2|.|TRBJ2-1|TRBV30
TGTGCCTGGAGTATCCTAGCGGGAGCCAATGAGCAGTTCTTC
CAWSILAGANEQFF
>TRBD1|.|TRBJ1-1|TRBV5-1
TGCGCCAGCACGACAGGGAGTGGTGGTAGCACTGAAGCTTTCTTT
CASTTGSGGSTEAFF
>.|once|TRBJ2-5|TRBV9
TGTGCCAGCAGCGTAGAGGGACGGTCGCTAGCGACCCAGTACTTC
CASSVEGRSLATQYF
>TRBD1|.|TRBJ1-5|TRBV7-8
TGTGCCAGCAGCCCCACAGGGGGAAGCAATCAGCCCCAGCATTTT
CASSPTGGSNQPQHF
>.|.|TRBJ1-2|TRBV28
TGTGCCAGCAGTACCACCCTTCGTGGCTACACCTTC
CASSTTLRGYTF
>.|few|TRBJ2-5|TRBV10-3
TGTGCCATCAGTGATGAGCGGTCCCTCGGAGAGACCCAGTACTTC
CAISDERSLGETQYF
>.|many|TRBJ2-3|TRBV29-1
TGCAGCGTTGAGAGTACCACAGATACGCAGTATTTT
CSVESTTDTQYF
>.|few|TRBJ1-5|TRBV30
TGTGCCTGGAGTCAACAGTGGAATCAGCCCCAGCATTTT
CAWSQQWNQPQHF
>.|.|TRBJ2-7|TRBV27
TGTGCCAGCGCCAGCCCCCCCCTTTACGAGCAGTACTTC
CASASPPLYEQYF
>TRBD2|.|TRBJ2-3|TRBV11-2
TGTGCCAGCAGCTTACTAGCGGAGGGCACAGATACGCAGTATTTT
CASSLLAEGTDTQYF
>.|.|TRBJ2-1|TRBV15
TGTGCCACCAGCAGAGATCCGGAGGATGAGCAGTTCTTC
CATSRDPEDEQFF
>TRBD1|.|TRBJ2-7|TRBV30
TGTGCCTTATTGTCGTTCGGACAGGGGCACAACGAGCAGTACTTC
CALLSFGQGHNEQYF
>.|few|TRBJ1-4|TRBV5-5
TGTGCCAGCAGCAGCTGGGTGGGGGGCGGCGAAAAACTGTTTTTT
CASSSWVGGGEKLFF
>TRBD1|.|TRBJ2-7|TRBV5-1
TGCGCCAGCAGCCCGGACAGGGTGTCGAGGGAGCAGTACTTC
CASSPDRVSREQYF
>TRBD2|.|TRBJ2-5|TRBV7-9
TGTGCCAGCAGCGACGAAGGGACTAGCGGGAGACCTTCGTACTTC
CASSDEGTSGRPSYF
>TRBD1|.|TRBJ1-2|TRBV29-1
TGCAGCGTTGAGGAAGACAGGGGTAATGGCTACACCTTC
CSVEEDRGNGYTF
>.|few|TRBJ2-4|TRBV13
TGTGCCAGCAGCTTATATAGCGGTGGGATCGATCACATTCAGTACTTC
CASSLYSGGIDHIQYF
>.|.|TRBJ2-2|TRBV5-1
TGCGCCAGCAGCTTTCAGGGCACCGGGGAGCTGTTTTTT
CASSFQGTGELFF
>.|few|TRBJ2-7|TRBV6-6
TGTGCCAGCATGACTGGACTAAGGGAGCAGTACTTC
CASMTGLREQYF
>TRBD1|.|TRBJ2-5|TRBV27
TGTGCCAGCAGTTCCGGACAGGGTCAGGGGACCCAGTACTTC
CASSSGQGQGTQYF
>TRBD2|.|TRBJ2-7|TRBV15
TGTGCCACCAGCAGGAGACTAGCGGACTACGAGCAGTACTTC
CATSRRLADYEQYF
>.|few|TRBJ2-5|TRBV27
TGTGCCAGCGGCGGACGGAGTCAAGAGACCCAGTACTTC
CASGGRSQETQYF
>TRBD1|few|TRBJ1-5|TRBV25-1
TGTGCCAGCAGTGACCACACAGGGGACGGCAATCAGCCCCAGCATTTT
CASSDHTGDGNQPQHF
>TRBD1|few|TRBJ1-2|TRBV6-5
TGTGCCAGCAGTTACCCGGGACAGGAAGGTGGCTACACCTTC
CASSYPGQEGGYTF
>.|.|TRBJ2-6|TRBV9
TGTGCCAGCAGCGTAGTTGGGGCCAACGTCCTGACTTTC
CASSVVGANVLTF
>.|few|TRBJ2-7|TRBV29-1
TGCAGCGTTGAAGAGTATAAGGCGCAGTACTTC
CSVEEYKAQYF
>TRBD2|.|TRBJ2-1|TRBV27
TGTGCCAGCAGGAGCGGGAGGACAAACAATGAGCAGTTCTTC
CASRSGRTNNEQFF
>.|few|TRBJ2-7|TRBV30
TGTGCCTGGAGTGTTCGGGTGACTAGGGGTGCCTACGAGCAGTACTTC
CAWSVRVTRGAYEQYF
>.|.|TRBJ2-3|TRBV2
TGTGCCAGCAGGGCCCGCACTCCTGGATTCGGCACAGATACGCAGTATTTT
CASRARTPGFGTDTQYF
>TRBD1|.|TRBJ1-5|TRBV6-1
TGTGCCAGCAGTGCAGGGGGGAATCAGCCCCAGCATTTT
CASSAGGNQPQHF
>TRBD1|.|TRBJ1-4|TRBV25-1
TGTGCCAGCAGTGACCCGACAGGGCTTCGCGAAAAACTGTTTTTT
CASSDPTGLREKLFF
>TRBD1|.|TRBJ2-7|TRBV14
TGTGCCAGCAGCCAAGTCCACCCTGGACAGGGGGGGGAGCAGTACTTC
CASSQVHPGQGGEQYF
>.|few|TRBJ2-2|TRBV5-1
TGCGCCAGCAGCTTGGACAGGAACACCGGGGAGCTGTTTTTT
CASSLDRNTGELFF
>.|.|TRBJ2-2|TRBV29-1
TGCAGCGTTGAAGTGGGGATCGGGGAGCTGTTTTTT
CSVEVGIGELFF
>.|.|TRBJ1-5|TRBV19
TGTGCCAGTAGTGTAAGAGCGGAACTTAGCAATCAGCCCCAGCATTTT
CASSVRAELSNQPQHF
>.|.|TRBJ1-2|TRBV5-1
TGCGCCAGCAGCTTGGCCGGCGGAACTAACTATGGCTACACCTTC
CASSLAGGTNYGYTF
>TRBD2|many|TRBJ2-2|TRBV4-3
TGCGCCAGCAGCCAAGAACGGCGGGAGGAAAAGGACGGGGAGCTGTTTTTT
CASSQERREEKDGELFF
>.|.|TRBJ1-1|TRBV28
TGTGCCAGCAGTGGGTCCCGGGGCGCGTACACTGAAGCTTTCTTT
CASSGSRGAYTEAFF
>.|few|TRBJ2-7|TRBV30
TGTGCCTGGAGTGTAAGCCAGTATACCTACGAGCAGTACTTC
CAWSVSQYTYEQYF
>.|.|TRBJ2-3|TRBV5-1
TGCGCCAGTACCTCGGGAGTCGGCACAGATACGCAGTATTTT
CASTSGVGTDTQYF
>.|.|TRBJ2-1|TRBV14
TGTGCCAGCAGCCTAGTGGACAGTGACTTCTACAATGAGCAGTTCTTC
CASSLVDSDFYNEQFF
>.|.|TRBJ2-1|TRBV4-1
TGCGCCAGCAGCCAAGTGAGCGAGGCCCCCCCTGAGCAGTTCTTC
CASSQVSEAPPEQFF
>TRBD1|.|TRBJ2-7|TRBV15
TGTGCCACCAGCTCGGGACAGGGGGTATACTACGAGCAGTACTTC
CATSSGQGVYYEQYF
>.|.|TRBJ1-2|TRBV29-1
TGCAGCGTTGGACAAGACTATGGCTACACCTTC
CSVGQDYGYTF
>.|few|TRBJ2-6|TRBV7-2
TGTGCCAGCAGCTTCGGACTGCTGATCTCTGGGGCCAACGTCCTGACTTTC
CASSFGLLISGANVLTF
>.|.|TRBJ1-1|TRBV5-1
TGCGCCAGCAGCGTTAAAGAGAACACTGAAGCTTTCTTT
CASSVKENTEAFF